One and the same sample provided the 25 T cell receptor beta chains below, sequenced in a study of blood T cell repertoires in COVID-19. Assay: immunoSEQ multiplex PCR; the TCRdb copy retains only in-frame clones and omits some. The repertoire includes about 130,000 clones, about 80% of them detected once, and about 11% sits in the top ten. The material sequenced was peripheral blood. The receptors were gathered from a man aged 60 to 69 with acute or convalescent COVID-19.

This chain links TRBV27 with TRBJ2-1; D is unresolved. The ends were cut back, 6 bases at V and 3 bases at J, with 3 bases in the middle. The CDR3 spans 11 residues. CDR1 is MNHEY, CDR2 SMNVEV, per germline (reference sequence). CDR3 amino acids: CASSFYNEQFF. The CDR3 DNA is TGTGCCAGCAGCTTCTACAATGAGCAGTTCTTC.

The V gene is TRBV19, the J gene TRBJ1-1; 11 bases align to TRBD1. Trimming took 9 bases from V and 0 from J; bases not matched to a gene: 9. CDR3 size: 16 residues. Germline values: CDR1 LNHDA, CDR2 SQIVND (reference sequence). CDR3 sequence: CASNSRDRGMNTEAFF. In DNA form, the CDR3 reads TGTGCCAGCAACAGTAGGGACAGGGGGATGAACACTGAAGCTTTCTTT. Looking up the rest from reference TRBV19 and TRBJ1-1 gives the full variable domain: DGGITQSPKYLFRKEGQNVTLSCEQNLNHDAMYWYRQDPGQGLRLIYYSQIVNDFQKGDIAEGYSVSREKKESFPLTVTSAQKNPTAFYLCASNSRDRGMNTEAFFGQGTRLTVV.

The V gene is TRBV3-1 (or the pseudogene TRBV3-2), the J gene TRBJ1-5, with 8 bases matching TRBD1. The CDR3 has 16 amino acids. Losses at the gene ends were 0 bases for V and 5 bases for J; bases not matched to a gene: 6. Germline V CDR1 and CDR2: LGHDT, YNNKEL (reference sequence). The DNA of the CDR3 is TGTGCCAGCAGCCAAGATGGCAGGGGGCGAGATCAGCCCCAGCATTTT. Protein: CASSQDGRGRDQPQHF.

This clone has only one observation. The J gene is TRBJ2-6, the V gene TRBV5-1; no clear D. Trimming left V 0 bases short and J 4 bases short, with 11 bases between. This CDR3 region has 16 residues. CDR1 is SGHRS and CDR2 is YFSETQ in the germline V gene. CDR3 sequence (DNA): TGCGCCAGCAGCTTGGTAGAGGCGGCAGGGGCCAACGTCCTGACTTTC. Protein sequence: CASSLVEAAGANVLTF.

J is TRBJ2-3 and V is TRBV9, with TRBD2 matching over 8 bases. CDR3 size: 15 residues. With V trimmed by 4 bases and J by 6 bases, 10 bases remained unmatched. Germline lookup yields CDR1 SGDLS and CDR2 YYNGEE. CDR3 nucleotide sequence: TGTGCCAGCAGCATGATAGCGGGATATTTGGATACGCAGTATTTT. Protein: CASSMIAGYLDTQYF.

This chain links TRBV10-3 with TRBJ1-1, with 8 bases identical to TRBD1. CDR1 ENHRY and CDR2 SYGVKD come from the germline V gene. This CDR3 comprises 18 residues. Trimming at V came to 3 bases and at J to 0 bases, leaving 12 bases not matched to a gene. As DNA, the CDR3 is TGTGCCATCAGTGAAAAAGGGCAGGGGGCGCAGATGAACACTGAAGCTTTCTTT. Protein: CAISEKGQGAQMNTEAFF.

The gene calls are TRBV2 and TRBJ1-1, with D unclear. This CDR3 comprises 15 residues. Trimming left V 3 bases short and J 1 base short, with 12 bases between. Germline CDR1 is SNHLY and CDR2 is FYNNEI. CDR3 region: CASSEPTAGNTEAFF. Here the CDR3 DNA reads TGTGCCAGCAGTGAGCCCACCGCCGGGAACACTGAAGCTTTCTTT.

The rearrangement joins TRBV4-2 to TRBJ1-4, with 9 bases lining up with TRBD1. The germline V gene has CDR1 LGHNA and CDR2 YNFKEQ. The CDR3 length is 15 residues. Trimming took 2 bases from V and 7 from J; bases not matched to a gene: 5. This CDR3 reads CASSQSGTGPEKLFF. CDR3 DNA sequence: TGTGCCAGCAGCCAAAGCGGGACAGGGCCTGAAAAACTGTTTTTT.

The chain recombines TRBV15 with TRBJ2-5; D is perhaps TRBD1 (6 bases). Germline loops: CDR1 LNHNV, CDR2 YYDKDF (reference sequence). V shed 0 bases and J shed 6 bases, with 23 bases lying between them. This CDR3 is 18 amino acids long. The CDR3 coding sequence is TGTGCCACCAGCAGAGATCCCCCTTATAGGGACACGGGAAAGACCCAGTACTTC. Protein: CATSRDPPYRDTGKTQYF.

V usage is TRBV9 and J usage is TRBJ1-2; TRBD1 is a possible D gene (5 bases). Between the trimmed V and J ends, which lost 0 bases and 4 bases, there was a span of 10 bases. This CDR3 contains 14 residues. Per the germline V gene, CDR1 is SGDLS and CDR2 is YYNGEE. CDR3 coding DNA: TGTGCCAGCAGCGTAGTGGGGGGTAGCTATGGCTACACCTTC. It codes for CASSVVGGSYGYTF.

The chain has TRBV10-2 and TRBJ1-1; a possible D gene is TRBD1 (6 bases). V was cut by 8 bases and J by 3 bases, with 19 bases left in between. CDR1 is WSHSY, CDR2 SAAADI, per germline. This CDR3 has 15 residues. The DNA of the CDR3 is TGCGCCAGCCTAGATCGACAGGCCAGCTACACTGAAGCTTTCTTT. Protein product: CASLDRQASYTEAFF.

This chain joins TRBV6-5 and TRBJ1-2, with 8 nucleotides matching TRBD1. In germline, CDR1 is MNHEY, CDR2 SVGAGI. Trimming took 5 bases from V and 4 from J; bases not matched to a gene: 6. The CDR3 is made up of 14 amino acids. CDR3 nucleotides: TGTGCCAGCAGTACACAGACAGGGGTCTATGGCTACACCTTC. Translation gives CASSTQTGVYGYTF.

J is TRBJ1-3 and V is TRBV5-4; possibly TRBD1 for D (6 bases). CDR1 and CDR2 from the germline V gene are SGHNT and YYREEE (reference sequence). This CDR3 contains 16 residues. V was cut by 0 bases and J by 0 bases, with 10 bases left in between. The CDR3 nucleotides are TGTGCCAGCAGCTTGGCCCGGACAGACTCTGGAAACACCATATATTTT. Its translation is CASSLARTDSGNTIYF.

V gene TRBV30 combines with J gene TRBJ2-2; 9 positions agree with TRBD1. Germline assignment: CDR1 GTSNPN and CDR2 SVGIG (reference sequence). Trimming cost V 3 bases and J 5 bases; bases outside gene matches: 4. The CDR3 totals 14 residues. CDR3: CAWSRQGGTGELFF. As DNA, the CDR3 is TGTGCCTGGAGCCGACAGGGGGGTACCGGGGAGCTGTTTTTT.

The rearrangement joins TRBV13 to TRBJ1-2, with TRBD1 as a possible D gene (5 bases). CDR3 length: 13 amino acids. Trimming cost V 6 bases and J 8 bases, with 16 bases left between them. Germline V gives CDR1 PRHDT, CDR2 FYEKMQ (reference sequence). Here the CDR3 reads CASRLTGGGGYTF. DNA for the CDR3: TGTGCCAGCAGACTAACCGGGGGTGGGGGCTACACCTTC. The full variable domain, completed using reference TRBV13 and TRBJ1-2, is AAGVIQSPRHLIKEKRETATLKCYPIPRHDTVYWYQQGPGQDPQFLISFYEKMQSDKGSIPDRFSAQQFSDYHSELNMSSLELGDSALYFCASRLTGGGGYTFGSGTRLTVV.

This clone has just one count. The chain employs TRBV29-1 and TRBJ1-2, with 8 nucleotides matching TRBD1. The V segment lost 4 bases and the J segment 3 bases; nucleotides outside the gene matches: 7. The CDR3 runs to 14 residues. Looked up from germline, CDR1 is SQVTM and CDR2 is ANQGSEA. The CDR3 DNA follows: TGCAGCGTTGTCGACAGGGGTTGGGACTATGGCTACACCTTC. Its translation is CSVVDRGWDYGYTF.

V usage is TRBV14 and J usage is TRBJ1-4; D is uncertain. Trimming removed 0 bases at V and 3 bases at J, with 8 bases between. Germline lookup yields CDR1 SGHDN and CDR2 FVKESK. The CDR3 sequence is 15 residues long. CDR3 sequence: CASSQELRANEKLFF. The DNA for the CDR3 is TGTGCCAGCAGCCAAGAATTGCGGGCTAATGAAAAACTGTTTTTT.

The V gene is TRBV14, the J gene TRBJ2-2; no clear D gene. The V and J ends lost 2 bases and 8 bases respectively, with 9 bases between them. The germline V gene has CDR1 SGHDN and CDR2 FVKESK. The length of the CDR3 is 13 residues. This chain's CDR3 is CASSQQRQGELFF. CDR3 in DNA: TGTGCCAGCAGCCAACAGAGGCAGGGGGAGCTGTTTTTT.

This chain connects TRBV12-3 or TRBV12-4 to TRBJ2-3; 10 nucleotides match TRBD1. The V gene end was trimmed by 4 bases and the J gene end by 15 bases; junction bases not matched to a gene: 7. The CDR3 covers 12 residues. CDR3: CASSSLRDRGYF. CDR3 in DNA: TGTGCCAGCAGTTCCCTAAGGGACAGGGGCTATTTT.

The chain carries TRBV7-3 and TRBJ2-1; TRBD1 matches at 8 bases. This CDR3 comprises 14 residues. V trimming: 5 bases; J trimming: 4 bases; junction bases outside the gene matches: 4. Germline CDR1 reads SGHTA; CDR2 reads FQGTGA. DNA of the CDR3: TGTGCCAGCAGCCCTAGGACAGGGTACAATGAGCAGTTCTTC. Amino acids: CASSPRTGYNEQFF.

CDR3 coding DNA: TGTGCCAGCTCGTGGGGAGCTTTTGCGCAGTATTTT. This sequence encodes CASSWGAFAQYF. The genes are TRBV28 and TRBJ2-3, with D possibly TRBD2 on 5 matching bases. Trimming took 8 bases from V and 10 from J, leaving 16 bases between them. The CDR3 is made up of 12 amino acids. Germline V gene data show CDR1 as MDHEN and CDR2 as SYDVKM.

The chain uses TRBV6-5 and TRBJ1-2, with D perhaps TRBD1 (5 bases). V was pared by 5 bases and J by 1 base, with 14 bases between. Germline CDR1 and CDR2: MNHEY and SVGAGI. The CDR3 is made up of 15 amino acids. The CDR3 nucleotides read TGTGCCAGCAGTCTAGACAGTAATATTAACTATGGCTACACCTTC. Translated, it gives CASSLDSNINYGYTF.

On this clone: At one end, the junction sequence differs from germline, possibly due to a read error. CDR3 residues: CARVIPQGRWGF. The CDR3 nucleotides are TGTGCCAGGGTCATCCCTCAGGGTCGATGGGGATTT. This rearrangement joins TRBV12-3 or TRBV12-4 to TRBJ1-3, with D maybe TRBD1 (5 bases). There are 12 residues in the CDR3.

This chain joins TRBV9 and TRBJ1-3; 7 bases fit TRBD1. CDR1 is SGDLS and CDR2 is YYNGEE in the germline V gene. After removal of 0 bases from V and 4 bases from J, the junction contained 7 bases not matched to a gene. The CDR3 loop spans 16 amino acids. This CDR3 is CASSVVGQASGNTIYF. In nucleotides, the CDR3 is TGTGCCAGCAGCGTAGTCGGACAGGCCTCCGGAAACACCATATATTTT. The complete variable domain, with remaining parts taken from reference TRBV9 and TRBJ1-3, reads DSGVTQTPKHLITATGQRVTLRCSPRSGDLSVYWYQQSLDQGLQFLIQYYNGEERAKGNILERFSAQQFPDLHSELNLSSLELGDSALYFCASSVVGQASGNTIYFGEGSWLTVV.

The chain has TRBV29-1 and TRBJ2-7; 9 positions match TRBD1. With 6 bases clipped from V and 3 bases from J, the junction kept 6 bases outside the gene matches. The CDR3 consists of 13 residues. In germline, CDR1 is SQVTM, CDR2 ANQGSEA. CDR3 coding DNA: TGCAGCGTCGGAACAGGGGGCATCTACGAGCAGTACTTC. Translation: CSVGTGGIYEQYF.